A selection of T cell receptor beta chains follows, all from one sample in a study of cytomegalovirus exposure and HLA in healthy donors. Profiling relied on immunoSEQ multiplex PCR, and the TCRdb table lists in-frame clones only, not all of them. The sample yields about 84,000 clones, 63% seen once. The material sequenced was PBMCs. These receptors came from a woman in her 40s in good health and CMV-seropositive. CDR3s include the opening cysteine and the closing phenylalanine or tryptophan. The order of the fields is J gene, V gene, D gene, clone size, CDR3 DNA, CDR3 protein. D genes are given only for firm matches. Size tells how often a clone was seen (once, few, many) or the class of an expanded clone, and some rows leave it out.

TRBJ1-4,TRBV28,TRBD1,-,TGTGCCAGCACCAACAGGGGACGTTCGGAAAAACTGTTTTTT,CASTNRGRSEKLFF
TRBJ2-7,TRBV14,TRBD2,-,TGTGCCAGCAGCCAAGTGACTAGCGGGAGGGGCGAGCAGTACTTC,CASSQVTSGRGEQYF
TRBJ2-3,TRBV11-2,-,-,TGTGCCAGCAGCTTTAGGCAGGCGAACACAGATACGCAGTATTTT,CASSFRQANTDTQYF
TRBJ2-1,TRBV13,-,once,TGTGCCAGCAGCCCAGGTTTGCAGGGGAATGAGCAGTTCTTC,CASSPGLQGNEQFF
TRBJ2-1,TRBV7-3,TRBD2,-,TGTGCCAGCAGCCGACTAGCGGGACGTTACAATGAGCAGTTCTTC,CASSRLAGRYNEQFF
TRBJ2-1,TRBV11-3,TRBD2,few,TGTGCCAGCAGCGCAGGGACTAGCGGGAGTGATGAGCAGTTCTTC,CASSAGTSGSDEQFF
TRBJ2-3,TRBV19,-,-,TGTGCCAGTAGTATACGAGGTTACGGCACAGATACGCAGTATTTT,CASSIRGYGTDTQYF
TRBJ1-5,TRBV6-5,-,-,TGTGCCAGCAGCCTAACAGGGTATAGCAATCAGCCCCAGCATTTT,CASSLTGYSNQPQHF
TRBJ2-5,TRBV2,TRBD2,-,TGTGCCAGCAGTGAACCCCTTACGGGGGGAGAGACCCAGTACTTC,CASSEPLTGGETQYF
TRBJ2-1,TRBV6-1,-,-,TGTGCCAGCAGTCCGGGTTCTGGGAGGAATGAGCAGTTCTTC,CASSPGSGRNEQFF
TRBJ2-1,TRBV5-1,TRBD2,-,TGCGCCAGCAGCGCCGGGACTAGAGGCTACAATGAGCAGTTCTTC,CASSAGTRGYNEQFF
TRBJ2-7,TRBV6-5,TRBD2,-,TGTGCCACCGGGGTAGCGGGAGGGCTCTCCTACGAGCAGTACTTC,CATGVAGGLSYEQYF
TRBJ2-7,TRBV5-1,TRBD1,-,TGCGCCAGCAGCATGGGACAGGGGATGGGGTACGAGCAGTACTTC,CASSMGQGMGYEQYF
TRBJ1-1,TRBV6-5,-,-,TGTGCCAGCAGTTCCAGGGGAATGAACACTGAAGCTTTCTTT,CASSSRGMNTEAFF
TRBJ2-3,TRBV7-2,TRBD1,-,TGTGCCAGCAGCGCAAGGCATGAGGGGGCTGCAGATACGCAGTATTTT,CASSARHEGAADTQYF
TRBJ1-5,TRBV7-8,-,-,TGTGCCAGCAGCTTAGAACGGGGGTTCAATCAGCCCCAGCATTTT,CASSLERGFNQPQHF
TRBJ1-4,TRBV28,TRBD1,-,TGTGCCAGCAGTCCCGCCGGGACAGGGTATGAAAAACTGTTTTTT,CASSPAGTGYEKLFF
TRBJ2-7,TRBV5-4,-,-,TGTGCCAGCAGCTTAGTGGAGGCTTCCTACGAGCAGTACTTC,CASSLVEASYEQYF
TRBJ2-5,TRBV7-6,-,once,TGTGCCAGCAGCACTTGGACACTAGCCGAGACCCAGTACTTC,CASSTWTLAETQYF
TRBJ2-3,TRBV7-2,TRBD1,once,TGTGCCAGCAGCTTAGATCCCCAGTCGGCAGGGGGGCAGTATTTT,CASSLDPQSAGGQYF
TRBJ1-4,TRBV6-5,-,few,TGTGCCAGCAGTTACCGCCGGGATATTACCGGAAAACTGTTTTTT,CASSYRRDITGKLFF
TRBJ1-2,TRBV28,-,-,TGTGCCAGCAGTCCTCTCGGCGGCCGTATGAGGATTGGCTACACCTTC,CASSPLGGRMRIGYTF
TRBJ2-5,TRBV2,TRBD1,-,TGTGCCAGCAGTGACTCGGGACAGTACCAAGAGACCCAGTACTTC,CASSDSGQYQETQYF
TRBJ2-6,TRBV28,-,few,TGTGCCAGCAGTTCAGTTGGAGGGGGCAAGACATCCGGGGCCAACGTCCTGACTTTC,CASSSVGGGKTSGANVLTF
TRBJ2-7,TRBV14,TRBD2,-,TGTGCCAGCAGCCAGAGATTCACTAGCGGGAGGTTAACTCTCGAGCAGTACTTC,CASSQRFTSGRLTLEQYF
TRBJ2-7,TRBV19,TRBD2,once,TGTGCCAGTAGTCCGGGACTAATCTACGAGCAGTACTTC,CASSPGLIYEQYF
TRBJ2-7,TRBV5-6,TRBD2,-,TGTGCCAGCAGCTTGTTTATACTAGCGGAGAGTTACGAGCAGTACTTC,CASSLFILAESYEQYF
TRBJ2-2,TRBV5-1,TRBD2,-,TGCGCCAGCAGGGGACTAGCGGGGCAGTGGGAGCTGTTTTTT,CASRGLAGQWELFF
TRBJ2-7,TRBV2,TRBD1,-,TGTGCCACTAAACCGCCGGGACAGGGGGCTGGTGAGCAGTACTTC,CATKPPGQGAGEQYF
TRBJ2-4,TRBV4-1,-,-,TGCGCCAGCAGCCAAGTAGGGGTTAGAGACATTCAGTACTTC,CASSQVGVRDIQYF
TRBJ1-1,TRBV19,TRBD1,-,TGTGCCAGTAGTCCGGGGACAGCTAAGACTGAAGCTTTCTTT,CASSPGTAKTEAFF
TRBJ2-7,TRBV28,TRBD2,-,TGTGCCAGCAGCCAAGCCCGACTAGCGGGGGGCCAGTACTTC,CASSQARLAGGQYF
TRBJ1-5,TRBV5-5,-,-,TGTGCCAGCAGCTTTATGTTACACGGCAATCAGCCCCAGCATTTT,CASSFMLHGNQPQHF
TRBJ1-5,TRBV27,-,-,TGTGCCAGCAGTTTTGAGGGCCTAGGCAATCAGCCCCAGCATTTT,CASSFEGLGNQPQHF
TRBJ1-4,TRBV4-3,TRBD1,once,TGCGCCAGCAGCCAAGATCTTCGGACAGGGGTTCATGAAAAACTGTTTTTT,CASSQDLRTGVHEKLFF
TRBJ1-1,TRBV5-1,-,-,TGCGCCAGCAGCTTGACAGGGCGCACTGAAGCTTTCTTT,CASSLTGRTEAFF
TRBJ2-3,TRBV18,-,-,TGTGCCAGCTCAGCTTCGCCGACTACAGATACGCAGTATTTT,CASSASPTTDTQYF
TRBJ1-4,TRBV7-2,-,few,TGTGCCAGCAGCTTAGTTCAGAATGAAAAACTGTTTTTT,CASSLVQNEKLFF
TRBJ2-2,TRBV29-1,TRBD2,-,TGCAGCGTTAAAACTAGCGGAACGAACACCGGGGAGCTGTTTTTT,CSVKTSGTNTGELFF
TRBJ2-7,TRBV2,-,-,TGTGCCAGCAGTGATGAACAAGGGGCTTCCTACGAGCAGTACTTC,CASSDEQGASYEQYF
TRBJ2-7,TRBV19,-,-,TGTGCCAGTAGTATTGAAGGGGCCGAGCAGTACTTC,CASSIEGAEQYF
TRBJ1-2,TRBV4-3,TRBD1,-,TGCGCCAGCAGCCAAGGGGACAGGGGGCCTCACGGCTACACCTTC,CASSQGDRGPHGYTF
TRBJ1-2,TRBV27,TRBD1,-,TGTGCCAGCAGTCCCGTAGGGACAGGAGGCTACACCTTC,CASSPVGTGGYTF
TRBJ1-5,TRBV29-1,-,-,TGCAGCGCTACAAGCGGGGCCAATAGCAATCAGCCCCAGCATTTT,CSATSGANSNQPQHF
TRBJ1-1,TRBV28,-,-,TGTGCCAGCACCCACGCCGGTGGTGACACTGAAGCTTTCTTT,CASTHAGGDTEAFF
TRBJ2-7,TRBV5-1,-,-,TGCGCCAGCAGCCGTGACAGCTACGAGCAGTACTTC,CASSRDSYEQYF
TRBJ2-2,TRBV19,TRBD2,few,TGTGCCAGTAGTATACGCTTAGCGGGAAAGTACACCGGGGAGCTGTTTTTT,CASSIRLAGKYTGELFF
TRBJ1-1,TRBV11-2,TRBD1,few,TGTGCCAGCAGCGTGAAGACAGGGCCGGCTCAAGCTTTCTTT,CASSVKTGPAQAFF
TRBJ2-5,TRBV7-2,-,-,TGTGCCAGCAGCTTGGGACTTCAAGAGACCCAGTACTTC,CASSLGLQETQYF
TRBJ2-1,TRBV5-1,-,-,TGCGCCAGCAGCTTTGGGGGGGACAACAATGAGCAGTTCTTC,CASSFGGDNNEQFF
TRBJ2-7,TRBV28,TRBD2,-,TGTGCCAGCAGTTCATCTAGCGGGAGGGCGTTCGAGCAGTACTTC,CASSSSSGRAFEQYF
TRBJ2-7,TRBV11-2,TRBD1,-,TGTGCCAGCGGAAGGACAGGGGCTGGCGGAGGGGAATACGAGCAGTACTTC,CASGRTGAGGGEYEQYF
TRBJ1-4,TRBV7-9,-,-,TGTGCCAGCAGTTCACCCCGCCCGACAGCTTGGGAAAAACTGTTTTTT,CASSSPRPTAWEKLFF
TRBJ2-1,TRBV28,-,-,TGTGCCAGCAGTCCGCAGGGAAAACACAATGAGCAGTTCTTC,CASSPQGKHNEQFF
TRBJ1-5,TRBV2,TRBD1,few,TGTGCCAGCAGTTCCTGGGACAGGTTCCAGCCCCAGCATTTT,CASSSWDRFQPQHF